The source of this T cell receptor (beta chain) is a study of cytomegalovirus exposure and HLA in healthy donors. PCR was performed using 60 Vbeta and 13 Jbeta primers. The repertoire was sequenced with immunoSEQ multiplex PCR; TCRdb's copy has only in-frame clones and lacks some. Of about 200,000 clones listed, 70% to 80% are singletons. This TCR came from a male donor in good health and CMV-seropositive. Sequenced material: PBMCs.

CDR3 bases: TGTGCCAGCAGTTTATGGGGGGGGGCTGAAAAACTGTTTTTT. Residues: CASSLWGGAEKLFF. The V gene is TRBV28, the J gene TRBJ1-4; weak D call: TRBD1 (6 bases). Trimming stripped 0 bases from V and 7 bases from J, with 9 bases between. Germline V gives CDR1 MDHEN, CDR2 SYDVKM. The length of the CDR3 is 14 residues.